This is a list of T cell receptor beta chains from one sample in a study of beta chain features in type 1 diabetes. TCRdb's copy holds only in-frame clones and misses some; the assay was immunoSEQ multiplex PCR. The sample holds 350,000 or so clones, 15% to 20% seen once. The sequenced sample was naive CD4+ T cells from blood. Receptors were obtained from a woman aged 18-29 years in good health. The CDR3 runs from the conserved cysteine through the conserved F or W. Each record gives: clone size, D gene, J gene, CDR3 length, V gene, CDR3 DNA, CDR3 protein. A D gene is named only where the DNA matches it firmly. Size is stated for part of the rows, as once, few or many counts, or as a class when the clone is expanded.

.	TRBD1	TRBJ2-4	14	TRBV2	TGTGCCACCCGGGACAGGGGAACCCAAAACATTCAGTACTTC	CATRDRGTQNIQYF
.	.	TRBJ2-2	14	TRBV5-4	TGTGCCAGCAGCTTGGCCGGGGAGCTGAGGGAGCTGTTTTTT	CASSLAGELRELFF
.	TRBD2	TRBJ2-5	15	TRBV7-2	TGTGCCAGCGGGACCCGGGGGGGAGACCAAGAGACCCAGTACTTC	CASGTRGGDQETQYF
once	.	TRBJ1-2	12	TRBV2	TGTGCCAGCCACAGCCAATTCTATGGCTACACCTTC	CASHSQFYGYTF
few	.	TRBJ2-5	14	TRBV28	TGTGCCAGCACCCAAGGGGGGGGCAGAGAGACCCAGTACTTC	CASTQGGGRETQYF
few	.	TRBJ1-5	16	TRBV6-1	TGTGCCAGCAGTGATAGGGGAAACGGAGCGGGTCAGCCCCAGCATTTT	CASSDRGNGAGQPQHF
.	TRBD2	TRBJ2-3	13	TRBV9	TGTGCCAGCAGCGAGCCGGGACTAGGGAATCAGTATTTT	CASSEPGLGNQYF
few	TRBD2	TRBJ2-1	15	TRBV9	TGTGCCAGCAGCCATAGCGGGAGGAAAAACAATGAGCAGTTCTTC	CASSHSGRKNNEQFF
few	TRBD1	TRBJ1-1	14	TRBV5-4	TGTGCCTCGTCACAGGGGACAGGGATCACTGAAGCTTTCTTT	CASSQGTGITEAFF
.	.	TRBJ2-1	16	TRBV19	TGTGCCAGTAGTATAGATCCACTAGGCTCCTACAATGAGCAGTTCTTC	CASSIDPLGSYNEQFF
.	TRBD1	TRBJ2-1	15	TRBV5-1	TGCGCCAGCGGCGTCGGGACAGGGGGCGTCAATGAGCAGTTCTTC	CASGVGTGGVNEQFF
.	.	TRBJ1-1	14	TRBV4-1	TGCGCCAGCAGCCCAGGAGAAAACAGGAATGAAGCTTTCTTT	CASSPGENRNEAFF
few	.	TRBJ1-1	11	TRBV20-1	TGCAGTGCTAGAGGGACAGTTGAAGCTTTCTTT	CSARGTVEAFF
.	TRBD1	TRBJ2-7	12	TRBV29-1	TGCAGCGCCTGGACAGGGGGCTACGAGCAGTACTTC	CSAWTGGYEQYF
few	.	TRBJ2-1	15	TRBV5-1	TGCGCCAGCAGCTTGGGTCACAGCTCCTACAATGAGCAGTTCTTC	CASSLGHSSYNEQFF
.	TRBD1	TRBJ1-5	14	TRBV30	TGTGCCTGGAGCGGGACAGGGAGGTATCAGCCCCAGCATTTT	CAWSGTGRYQPQHF
.	TRBD1	TRBJ1-6	16	TRBV7-8	TGTGCCAGCAGCACGGGACAGGGGGGAAGCAATTCACCCCTCCACTTT	CASSTGQGGSNSPLHF
.	.	TRBJ1-6	14	TRBV5-4	TGTGCCAGCAGCTCGGGAGGGATAGATTCACCCCTCCACTTT	CASSSGGIDSPLHF
.	TRBD2	TRBJ2-7	17	TRBV30	TGTGCCTCAGACTCCGGGACTAGCGGATTCTTCTCCTACGAGCAGTACTTC	CASDSGTSGFFSYEQYF
.	.	TRBJ2-3	12	TRBV7-2	TGTGCCAGCAGCCGCGGTTGGGATACGCAGTATTTT	CASSRGWDTQYF
few	.	TRBJ1-4	15	TRBV29-1	TGCAGCGTTGAGCGCGCGTGGGGGCCTAATGAAAAACTGTTTTTT	CSVERAWGPNEKLFF
.	.	TRBJ1-4	13	TRBV4-1	TGCGCCAGCAGCCAAGGAACCGAGGAAAAACTGTTTTTT	CASSQGTEEKLFF